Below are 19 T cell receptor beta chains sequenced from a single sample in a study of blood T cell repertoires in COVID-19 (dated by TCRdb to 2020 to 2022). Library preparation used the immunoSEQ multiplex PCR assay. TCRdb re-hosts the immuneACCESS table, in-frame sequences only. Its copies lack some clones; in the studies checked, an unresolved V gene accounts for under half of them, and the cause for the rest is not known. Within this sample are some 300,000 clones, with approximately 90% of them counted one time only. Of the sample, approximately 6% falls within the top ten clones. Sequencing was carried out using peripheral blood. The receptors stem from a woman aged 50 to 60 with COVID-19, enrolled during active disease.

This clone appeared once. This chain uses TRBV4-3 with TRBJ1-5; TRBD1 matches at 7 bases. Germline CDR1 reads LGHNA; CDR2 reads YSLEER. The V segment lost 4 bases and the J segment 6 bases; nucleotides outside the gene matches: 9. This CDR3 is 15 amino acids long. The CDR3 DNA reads TGCGCCAGCAGCCGCAACACCGACAGGGTTCAGCCCCAGCATTTT. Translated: CASSRNTDRVQPQHF.

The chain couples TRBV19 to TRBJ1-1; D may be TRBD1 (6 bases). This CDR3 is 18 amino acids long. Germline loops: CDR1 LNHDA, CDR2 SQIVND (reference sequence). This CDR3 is CATSKDGSWTALNTEAFF. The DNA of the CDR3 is TGTGCTACCTCCAAGGACGGTTCTTGGACAGCCTTGAACACTGAAGCTTTCTTT.

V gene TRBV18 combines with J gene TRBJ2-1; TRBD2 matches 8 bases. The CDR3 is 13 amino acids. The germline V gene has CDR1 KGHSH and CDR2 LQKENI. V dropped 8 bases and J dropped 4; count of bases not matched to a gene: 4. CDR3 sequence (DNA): TGTGCCAGCGCAACTAGCGGATACAATGAGCAGTTCTTC. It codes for CASATSGYNEQFF.

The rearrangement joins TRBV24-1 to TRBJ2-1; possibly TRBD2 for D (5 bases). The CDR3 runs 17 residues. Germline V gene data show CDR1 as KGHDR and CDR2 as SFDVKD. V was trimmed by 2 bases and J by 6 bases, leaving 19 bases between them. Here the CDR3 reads CATSDSSSGGGPNEQFF. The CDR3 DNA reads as TGTGCCACCAGTGATTCGTCCAGCGGAGGCGGGCCCAATGAGCAGTTCTTC.

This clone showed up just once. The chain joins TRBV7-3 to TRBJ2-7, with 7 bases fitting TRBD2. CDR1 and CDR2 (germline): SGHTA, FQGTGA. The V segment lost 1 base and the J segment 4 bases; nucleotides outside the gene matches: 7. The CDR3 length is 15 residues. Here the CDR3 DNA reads TGTGCCAGCAGCTTAAGTGGCGGGAGTAGGTACGAGCAGTACTTC. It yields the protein CASSLSGGSRYEQYF.

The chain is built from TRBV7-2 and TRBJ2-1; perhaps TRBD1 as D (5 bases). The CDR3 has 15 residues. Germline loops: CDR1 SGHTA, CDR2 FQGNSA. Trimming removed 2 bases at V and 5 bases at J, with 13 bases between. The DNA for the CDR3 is TGTGCCAGCAGCTTATTCCAGGGAAAGGACAATGAGCAGTTCTTC. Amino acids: CASSLFQGKDNEQFF.

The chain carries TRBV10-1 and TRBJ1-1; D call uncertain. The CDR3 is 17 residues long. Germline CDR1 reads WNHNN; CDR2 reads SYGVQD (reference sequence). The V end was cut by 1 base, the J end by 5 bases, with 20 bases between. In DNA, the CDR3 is TGCGCCAGCAGTGAGTTAATCGTTGACTGGCATGGGACTGAAGCTTTCTTT. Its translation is CASSELIVDWHGTEAFF.

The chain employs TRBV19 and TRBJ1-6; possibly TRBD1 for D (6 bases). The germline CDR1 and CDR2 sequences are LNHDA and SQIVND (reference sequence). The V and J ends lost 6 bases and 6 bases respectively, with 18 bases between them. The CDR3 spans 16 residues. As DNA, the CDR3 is TGTGCCAGTAGCCCCCAGGGCTTACAGGGTAATTCACCCCTCCACTTT. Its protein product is CASSPQGLQGNSPLHF.

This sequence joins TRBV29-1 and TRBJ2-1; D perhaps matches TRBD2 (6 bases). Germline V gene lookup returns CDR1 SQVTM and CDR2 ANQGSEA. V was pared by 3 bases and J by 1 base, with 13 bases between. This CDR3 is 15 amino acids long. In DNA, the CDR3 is TGCAGCGTTGACACGTCGGAGGGATCCTACAATGAGCAGTTCTTC. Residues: CSVDTSEGSYNEQFF.

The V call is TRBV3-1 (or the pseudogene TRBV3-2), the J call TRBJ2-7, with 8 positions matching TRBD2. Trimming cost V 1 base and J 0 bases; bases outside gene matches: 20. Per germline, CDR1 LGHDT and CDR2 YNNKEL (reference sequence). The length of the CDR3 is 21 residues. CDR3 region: CASSQVGVETSEKHHSYEQYF. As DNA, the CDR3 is TGTGCCAGCAGCCAAGTGGGGGTTGAGACTAGCGAGAAACACCACTCCTACGAGCAGTACTTC.

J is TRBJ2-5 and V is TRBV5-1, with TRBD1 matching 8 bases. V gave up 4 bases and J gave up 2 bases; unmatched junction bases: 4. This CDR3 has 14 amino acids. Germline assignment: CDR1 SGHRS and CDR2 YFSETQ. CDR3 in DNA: TGCGCCAGCAGCACCAGACAGGGGCAAGAGACCCAGTACTTC. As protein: CASSTRQGQETQYF.

The CDR3 nucleotides are TGTGCCAGCAGTGAAAATCGGGGAGAAGAGACCCAGTACTTC. Its protein product is CASSENRGEETQYF. This chain links TRBV2 with TRBJ2-5, with a tentative D call TRBD2 (5 bases). Trimming shortened V by 2 bases and J by 3 bases, and 10 bases separated the two germline ends. The CDR3 runs to 14 residues. The V gene's germline CDR1 is SNHLY and CDR2 FYNNEI.

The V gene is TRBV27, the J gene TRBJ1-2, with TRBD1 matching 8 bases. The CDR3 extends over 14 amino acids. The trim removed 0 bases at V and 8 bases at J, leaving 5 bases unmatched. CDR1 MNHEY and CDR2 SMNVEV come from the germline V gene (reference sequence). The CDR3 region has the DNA TGTGCCAGCAGTTTATCGACAGGGGCCAAGGGCTACACCTTC. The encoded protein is CASSLSTGAKGYTF.

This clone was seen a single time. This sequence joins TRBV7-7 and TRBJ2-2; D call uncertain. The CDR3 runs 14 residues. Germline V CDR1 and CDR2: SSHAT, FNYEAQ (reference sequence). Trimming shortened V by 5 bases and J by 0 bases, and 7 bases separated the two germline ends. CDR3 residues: CASSPRTNTGELFF. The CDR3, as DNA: TGTGCCAGCAGCCCGCGGACGAACACCGGGGAGCTGTTTTTT. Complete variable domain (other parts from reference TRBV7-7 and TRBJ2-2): GAGVSQSPRYKVTKRGQDVTLRCDPISSHATLYWYQQALGQGPEFLTYFNYEAQPDKSGLPSDRFSAERPEGSISTLTIQRTEQRDSAMYRCASSPRTNTGELFFGEGSRLTVL.

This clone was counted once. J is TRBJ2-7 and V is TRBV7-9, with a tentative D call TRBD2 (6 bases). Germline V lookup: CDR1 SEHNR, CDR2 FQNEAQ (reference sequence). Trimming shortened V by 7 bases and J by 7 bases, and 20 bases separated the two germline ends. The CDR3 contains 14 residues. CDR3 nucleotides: TGTGCCAGCACCCCCGGAGGGCGGGCCCTGGAGCAGTACTTC. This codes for CASTPGGRALEQYF.

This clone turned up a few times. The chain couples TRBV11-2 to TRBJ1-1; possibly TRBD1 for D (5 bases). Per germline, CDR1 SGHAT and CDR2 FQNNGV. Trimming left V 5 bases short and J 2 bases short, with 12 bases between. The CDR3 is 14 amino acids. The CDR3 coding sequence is TGTGCCAGCAGCCCCCCAGGGCCCAACACTGAAGCTTTCTTT. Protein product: CASSPPGPNTEAFF.

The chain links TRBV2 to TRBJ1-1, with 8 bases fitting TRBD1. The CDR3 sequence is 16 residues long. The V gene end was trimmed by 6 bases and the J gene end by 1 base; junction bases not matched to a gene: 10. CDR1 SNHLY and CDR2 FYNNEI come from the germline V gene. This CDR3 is CASRVITGTGNTEAFF. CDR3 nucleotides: TGTGCCAGCAGGGTTATTACCGGGACAGGGAACACTGAAGCTTTCTTT.

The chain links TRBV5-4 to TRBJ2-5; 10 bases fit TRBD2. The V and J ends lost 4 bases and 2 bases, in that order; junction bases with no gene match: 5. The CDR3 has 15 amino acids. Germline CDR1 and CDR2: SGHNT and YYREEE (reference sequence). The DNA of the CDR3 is TGTGCCAGCAGCATTAAGACTAGCGGGCAAGAGACCCAGTACTTC. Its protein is CASSIKTSGQETQYF.

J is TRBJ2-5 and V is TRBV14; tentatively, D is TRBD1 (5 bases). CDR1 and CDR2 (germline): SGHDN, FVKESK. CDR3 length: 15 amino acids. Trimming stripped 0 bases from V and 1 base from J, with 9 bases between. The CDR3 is CASSQDRVPQETQYF. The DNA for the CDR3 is TGTGCCAGCAGCCAAGACAGGGTCCCCCAAGAGACCCAGTACTTC.